The clone carrying this TCR beta chain was seen a handful of times. Its specificity is not known. All donors were healthy Caucasians. This record comes from a study of identical twins. TCRdb re-derived calls from the 5' RACE reads in MiXCR, one entry per CDR3 protein. The sample lists about 480,000 distinct CDR3 sequences; 14% were seen once. The CDR3 is 19 amino acids. V was pared by 1 base and J by 1 base, with 13 bases of the junction left unmatched. Germline loops: CDR1 MRHNA, CDR2 SNTAGT. Study-wide points: Among out-of-frame alpha sequences shared by twins, low generation probability occurred in excess. The study based its conclusions on cross-sectional statistical analysis and did not follow the same donors.

This same sample was also part of a study on yellow fever vaccine responses in identical twins.

The chain combines TRBV6-4 with TRBJ2-7, with 10 nucleotides matching TRBD1. Material: CD4+ T cells sorted from blood. The TCR originated in a woman between 18 and 30 years old in good health. CDR3 residues: CASSDLKGVGQGVSYEQYF. CDR3 nucleotide sequence: TGTGCCAGCAGTGACTTGAAAGGAGTTGGACAGGGGGTTTCCTACGAGCAGTACTTC.